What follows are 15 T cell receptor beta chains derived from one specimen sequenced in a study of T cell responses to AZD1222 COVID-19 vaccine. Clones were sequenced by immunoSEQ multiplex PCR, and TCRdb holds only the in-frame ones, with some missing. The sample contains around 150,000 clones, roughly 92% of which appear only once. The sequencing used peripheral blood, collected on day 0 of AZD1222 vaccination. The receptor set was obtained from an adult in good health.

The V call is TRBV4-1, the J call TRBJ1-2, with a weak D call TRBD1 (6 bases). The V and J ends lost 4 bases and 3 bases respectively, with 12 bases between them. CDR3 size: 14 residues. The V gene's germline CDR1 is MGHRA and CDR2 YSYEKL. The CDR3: CASSPSPGDYGYTF. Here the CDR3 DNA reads TGCGCCAGCAGCCCCTCCCCAGGGGACTATGGCTACACCTTC.

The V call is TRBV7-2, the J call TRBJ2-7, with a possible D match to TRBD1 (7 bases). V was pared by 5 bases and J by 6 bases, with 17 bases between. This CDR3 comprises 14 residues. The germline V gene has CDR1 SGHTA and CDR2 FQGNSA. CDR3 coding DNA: TGTGCCAGCAGCGGGAGGACAGGAGCTGGCGAGCAGTACTTC. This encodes CASSGRTGAGEQYF.

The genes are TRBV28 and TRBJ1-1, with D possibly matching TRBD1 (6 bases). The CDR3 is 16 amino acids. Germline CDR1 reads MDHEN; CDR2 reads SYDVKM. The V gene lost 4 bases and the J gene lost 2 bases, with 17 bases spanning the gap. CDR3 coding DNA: TGTGCCAGCAGTTGGGGTGAGGGGGTCGATAACACTGAAGCTTTCTTT. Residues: CASSWGEGVDNTEAFF. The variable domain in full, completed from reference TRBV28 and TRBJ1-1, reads DVKVTQSSRYLVKRTGEKVFLECVQDMDHENMFWYRQDPGLGLRLIYFSYDVKMKEKGDIPEGYSVSREKKERFSLILESASTNQTSMYLCASSWGEGVDNTEAFFGQGTRLTVV.

The DNA for the CDR3 is TGTGCCAGCAGCTTAGACCGGGGCACCTACGAGCAGTACTTC. This gives the protein CASSLDRGTYEQYF. The chain has TRBV11-2 and TRBJ2-7; the D call may be TRBD1 or TRBD2 (5 bases each). V was pared by 0 bases and J by 2 bases, with 8 bases between. Germline V gene data show CDR1 as SGHAT and CDR2 as FQNNGV. CDR3 size: 14 residues.

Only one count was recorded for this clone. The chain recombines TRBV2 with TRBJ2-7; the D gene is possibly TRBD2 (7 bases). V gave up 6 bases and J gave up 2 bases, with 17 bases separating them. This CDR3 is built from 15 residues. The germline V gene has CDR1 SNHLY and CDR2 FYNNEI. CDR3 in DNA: TGTGCCAGCAGCGCCGGGGGGCGGGGCACCTACGAGCAGTACTTC. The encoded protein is CASSAGGRGTYEQYF.

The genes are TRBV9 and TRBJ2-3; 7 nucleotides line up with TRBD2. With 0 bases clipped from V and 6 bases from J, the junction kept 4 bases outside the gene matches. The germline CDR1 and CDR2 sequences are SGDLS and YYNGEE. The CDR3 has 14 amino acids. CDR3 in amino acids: CASSVAGGSDTQYF. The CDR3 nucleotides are TGTGCCAGCAGCGTAGCGGGAGGTTCGGATACGCAGTATTTT. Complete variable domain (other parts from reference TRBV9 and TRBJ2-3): DSGVTQTPKHLITATGQRVTLRCSPRSGDLSVYWYQQSLDQGLQFLIQYYNGEERAKGNILERFSAQQFPDLHSELNLSSLELGDSALYFCASSVAGGSDTQYFGPGTRLTVL.

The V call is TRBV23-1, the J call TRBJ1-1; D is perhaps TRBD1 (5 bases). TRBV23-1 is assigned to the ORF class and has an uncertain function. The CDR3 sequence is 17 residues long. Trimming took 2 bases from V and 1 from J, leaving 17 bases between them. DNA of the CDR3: TGCGCCAGCAGTCAACCGATACCTCAGGGTTGGAACACTGAAGCTTTCTTT. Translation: CASSQPIPQGWNTEAFF.

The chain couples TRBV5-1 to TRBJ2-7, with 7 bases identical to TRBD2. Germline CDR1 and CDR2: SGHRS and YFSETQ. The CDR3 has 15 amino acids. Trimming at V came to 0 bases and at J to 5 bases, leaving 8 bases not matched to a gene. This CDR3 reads CASSLEAREWDEQYF. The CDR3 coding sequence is TGCGCCAGCAGCTTGGAGGCGCGGGAGTGGGACGAGCAGTACTTC.

The CDR3 reads CASSLTVGPGAPNEQFF. The CDR3 nucleotides read TGTGCCAGCAGCTTAACAGTCGGGCCGGGGGCACCCAATGAGCAGTTCTTC. The V gene is TRBV7-3, the J gene TRBJ2-1; possibly TRBD1 or TRBD2 for D (6 bases each). V lost 0 bases to trimming and J lost 6 bases, with 18 bases between them. Looked up from germline, CDR1 is SGHTA and CDR2 is FQGTGA. This CDR3 has 17 amino acids.

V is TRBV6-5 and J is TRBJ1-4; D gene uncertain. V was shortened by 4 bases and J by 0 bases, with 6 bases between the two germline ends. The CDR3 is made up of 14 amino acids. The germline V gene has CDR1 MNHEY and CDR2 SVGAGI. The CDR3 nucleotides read TGTGCCAGCAGTTTCGGTGCAACTAATGAAAAACTGTTTTTT. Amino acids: CASSFGATNEKLFF.

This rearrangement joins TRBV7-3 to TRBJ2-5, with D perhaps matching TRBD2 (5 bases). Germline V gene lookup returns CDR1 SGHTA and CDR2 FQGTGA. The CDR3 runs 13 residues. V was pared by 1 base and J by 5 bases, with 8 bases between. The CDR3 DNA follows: TGTGCCAGCAGCTTAATACCGGGGGAGACCCAGTACTTC. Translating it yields CASSLIPGETQYF.

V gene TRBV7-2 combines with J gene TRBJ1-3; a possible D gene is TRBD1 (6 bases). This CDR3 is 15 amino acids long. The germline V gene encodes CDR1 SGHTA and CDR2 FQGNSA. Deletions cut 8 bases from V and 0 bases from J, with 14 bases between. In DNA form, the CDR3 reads TGTGCCAGCGGCCCGGACAGCTTCTCTGGAAACACCATATATTTT. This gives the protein CASGPDSFSGNTIYF.

The CDR3 bases are TGTGCCAGCAGCTTAGAACAGGGGGCGCCTGCTTTCTTT. Translating it yields CASSLEQGAPAFF. V and J are TRBV7-8 and TRBJ1-1; 9 positions agree with TRBD1. V trimming: 1 base; J trimming: 11 bases; junction bases outside the gene matches: 5. The CDR3 consists of 13 residues. Germline CDR1 and CDR2: SGHVS and FQNEAQ.

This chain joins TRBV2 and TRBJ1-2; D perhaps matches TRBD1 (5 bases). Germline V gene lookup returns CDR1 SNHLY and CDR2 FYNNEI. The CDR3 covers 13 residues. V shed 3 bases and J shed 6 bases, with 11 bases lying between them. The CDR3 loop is CASSDQTVHGYTF. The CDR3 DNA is TGTGCCAGCAGTGATCAGACAGTACATGGCTACACCTTC.

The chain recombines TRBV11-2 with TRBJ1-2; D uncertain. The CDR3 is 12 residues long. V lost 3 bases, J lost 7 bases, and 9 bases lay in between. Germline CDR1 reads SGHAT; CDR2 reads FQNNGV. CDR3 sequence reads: CASSFPGVGYTF. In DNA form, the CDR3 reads TGTGCCAGCAGCTTCCCAGGAGTTGGCTACACCTTC.